The present entry profiles one T cell receptor (beta chain) with its context. Its antigen remains unknown. From RNA transcripts, TCR beta CDR3 regions were amplified. First-round RT-PCR of the TCR CDR3 relied on the HTBI primer set. TCRdb processed the multiplex PCR reads anew with MiXCR; each CDR3 protein has one entry. The data hold around 700,000 distinct CDR3 sequences, with about 19% observed a single time. This record comes from a study of T cells in Graves' hyperthyroidism and ophthalmopathy. General observations from the study: Expanded thyroid clonotypes (above 0.001) were mostly also found in blood. A model of 13 V-J features distinguished ophthalmopathy from stable hyperthyroidism.

V was pared by 7 bases and J by 4 bases, with 9 bases of the junction left unmatched. The CDR3 extends over 14 amino acids. The germline V gene encodes CDR1 SQVTM and CDR2 ANQGSEA. Patients showing uncontrolled infection, other autoimmune disease, pregnancy or lactation were ineligible. Sequencing was done on a sample of blood. This receptor was obtained from a woman aged 50 to 65 with Graves' hyperthyroidism that later progressed to Graves' ophthalmopathy. V gene TRBV29-1 combines with J gene TRBJ1-1, with 10 bases that match TRBD1. The CDR3 region has the DNA TGCAGCGGACAGGGGGCGCAGGACGCCACTGAAGCTTTCTTT. Its translation is CSGQGAQDATEAFF.